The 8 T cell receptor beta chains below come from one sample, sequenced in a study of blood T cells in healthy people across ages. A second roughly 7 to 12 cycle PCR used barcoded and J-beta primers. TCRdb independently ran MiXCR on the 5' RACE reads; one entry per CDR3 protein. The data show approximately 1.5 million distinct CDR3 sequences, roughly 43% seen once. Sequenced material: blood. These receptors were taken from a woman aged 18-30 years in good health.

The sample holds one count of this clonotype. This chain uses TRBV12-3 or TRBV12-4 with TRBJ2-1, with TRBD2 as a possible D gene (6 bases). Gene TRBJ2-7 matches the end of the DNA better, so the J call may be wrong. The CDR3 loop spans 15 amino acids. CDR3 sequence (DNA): TGTGCCAGCAGCCGCGGGACCACCCCCTACAATGAGCAGTACTTC. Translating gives CASSRGTTPYNEQYF.

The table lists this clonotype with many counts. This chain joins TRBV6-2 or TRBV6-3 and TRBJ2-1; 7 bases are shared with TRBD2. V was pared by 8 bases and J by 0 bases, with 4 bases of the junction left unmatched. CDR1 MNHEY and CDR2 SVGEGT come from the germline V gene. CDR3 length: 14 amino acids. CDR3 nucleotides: TGTGCCAGCCCTCTAGCGGCCTCCTACAATGAGCAGTTCTTC. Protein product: CASPLAASYNEQFF.

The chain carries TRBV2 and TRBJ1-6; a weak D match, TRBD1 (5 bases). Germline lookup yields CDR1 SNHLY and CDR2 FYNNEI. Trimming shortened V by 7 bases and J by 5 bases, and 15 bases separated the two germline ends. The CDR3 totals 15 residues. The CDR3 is CASTPREEHNSPLHF. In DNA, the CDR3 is TGTGCCAGCACCCCCAGGGAGGAACATAATTCACCCCTCCACTTT.

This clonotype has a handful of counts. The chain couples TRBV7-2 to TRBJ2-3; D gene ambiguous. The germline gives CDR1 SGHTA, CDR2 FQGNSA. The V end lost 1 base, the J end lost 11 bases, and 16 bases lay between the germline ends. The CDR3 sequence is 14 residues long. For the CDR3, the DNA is TGTGCCAGCAGCTTAGTTACTCTTCGGAAGAGGCAGTATTTT. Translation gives CASSLVTLRKRQYF.

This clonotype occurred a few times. The CDR3 DNA reads as TGCGCCAGCAGAGGTTCGGCCAATCGCTCCTACAATGAGCAGTTCTTC. It codes for CASRGSANRSYNEQFF. The chain carries TRBV5-1 and TRBJ2-1; D gene unclear. Germline lookup yields CDR1 SGHRS and CDR2 YFSETQ. This CDR3 is 16 amino acids long. V was pared by 5 bases and J by 0 bases, with 15 bases between.

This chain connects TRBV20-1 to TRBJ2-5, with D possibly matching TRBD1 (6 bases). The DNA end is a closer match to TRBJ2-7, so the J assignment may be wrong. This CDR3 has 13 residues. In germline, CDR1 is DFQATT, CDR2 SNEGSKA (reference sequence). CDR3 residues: CSARNTGTYEQYF. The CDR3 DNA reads TGCAGTGCCAGAAACACAGGGACCTACGAGCAGTACTTC.

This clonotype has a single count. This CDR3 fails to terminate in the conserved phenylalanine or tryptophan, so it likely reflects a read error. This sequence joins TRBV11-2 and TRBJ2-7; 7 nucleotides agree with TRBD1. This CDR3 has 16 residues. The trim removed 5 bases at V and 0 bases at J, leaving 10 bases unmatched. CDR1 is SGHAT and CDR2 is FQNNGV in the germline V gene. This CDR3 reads CASSPTRGTASYEQYL. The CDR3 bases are TGTGCCAGCAGCCCAACCAGGGGGACAGCCTCCTACGAGCAGTACTTG.

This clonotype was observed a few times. The CDR3 DNA is TGTGCCAGCAGCTCCTACCGTGCTGAGCAGTACTTC. This translates into CASSSYRAEQYF. The chain has TRBV7-2 and TRBJ2-7, with D unresolved. Per germline, CDR1 SGHTA and CDR2 FQGNSA. This CDR3 has 12 amino acids. The V gene lost 4 bases and the J gene lost 7 bases, with 11 bases spanning the gap.